A selection of T cell receptor beta chains follows, all from one sample in a study of blood T cell repertoires in COVID-19. TCRdb's copy holds only in-frame clones and misses some; the assay was immunoSEQ multiplex PCR. This table holds approximately 350,000 clones, around 87% found once. The specimen sequenced was PBMCs or T cells enriched from blood (not recorded which). These receptors were taken from a man younger than 35 who had recovered from COVID-19. Each CDR3 is given with its conserved first and last residue. The order of the fields is clone size, J gene, D gene, V gene, CDR3 DNA, CDR3 protein. D genes are given only for firm matches. Clone size is given for some rows only: seen once, a few or many times, or a class if the clone is expanded.

. TRBJ1-1 . TRBV19 TGTGCCAGTAGTATAGACATGACCCGGGGGGTGAACACTGAAGCTTTCTTT CASSIDMTRGVNTEAFF
. TRBJ2-4 TRBD2 TRBV4-3 TGCGCCAGCAGCCAAGAAGCTAGCGGGATAGGAAACATTCAGTACTTC CASSQEASGIGNIQYF
. TRBJ1-2 . TRBV28 TGTGCCAGCATGGACACCTCTAACTATGGCTACACCTTC CASMDTSNYGYTF
. TRBJ2-2 . TRBV2 TGTGCCAGCTGGCGACAGGCCCACGGGGAGCTGTTTTTT CASWRQAHGELFF
. TRBJ1-4 . TRBV3-1/TRBV3-2 TGTGCCAGCAGCCAAGATAGTGGGGCAGGTAATGAAAAACTGTTTTTT CASSQDSGAGNEKLFF
. TRBJ1-4 . TRBV6-5 TGTGCCAGCAGTTACTCGATACGGTCAGGGGATGAAAAACTGTTTTTT CASSYSIRSGDEKLFF
. TRBJ2-7 TRBD2 TRBV30 TGTGCCTGGGCAGCGGGAGGGCCCGAGCAGTACTTC CAWAAGGPEQYF
. TRBJ1-3 . TRBV5-1 TGCGCCAGCAGCTTGGACTCCTCTGGAAACACCATATATTTT CASSLDSSGNTIYF
. TRBJ1-3 . TRBV11-2 TGTGCCAGCAGCCCCGTCGGGGGGTTGGGGTATGGAAACACCATATATTTT CASSPVGGLGYGNTIYF
. TRBJ2-1 . TRBV5-1 TGCGCCAGCAGCTTGACCAGGGGCGTTGAGCAGTTCTTC CASSLTRGVEQFF
. TRBJ2-1 TRBD2 TRBV5-4 TGTGCCAGCAGCTTCGGTTCTAGCGGGGGATTAGGTGAGCAGTTCTTC CASSFGSSGGLGEQFF
. TRBJ1-1 . TRBV6-2/TRBV6-3 TGTGCCAGCAGTTACGAGGTGGGCACTGAAGCTTTCTTT CASSYEVGTEAFF
. TRBJ2-3 TRBD2 TRBV2 TGTGCCAGCAGTGAGCTAGCGGGGGTGGATACGCAGTATTTT CASSELAGVDTQYF
. TRBJ2-5 TRBD2 TRBV5-1 TGCGCCAGCAGCTCAGGACTAGCGGGAGTGTTTCAAGAGACCCAGTACTTC CASSSGLAGVFQETQYF
. TRBJ1-4 . TRBV3-1/TRBV3-2 TGTGCCAGCAGCCAAGCCCGATCCGGGACTCGGGAAAAACTGTTTTTT CASSQARSGTREKLFF
once TRBJ1-4 . TRBV6-1 TGTGCCAGCAGTGGCCATGACAGCGCAACTAATGAAAAACTGTTTTTT CASSGHDSATNEKLFF
. TRBJ1-1 . TRBV6-5 TGTGCCAGCAGTTACTCGAACAGGGAAGGCACTGAAGCTTTCTTT CASSYSNREGTEAFF
once TRBJ1-4 . TRBV19 TGTGCCAGTAGTATCGCTAATGAAAAACTGTTTTTT CASSIANEKLFF
. TRBJ2-1 . TRBV21-1 . CASSRWGAGTSGKIQPAIYNEQFF
. TRBJ1-6 TRBD1 TRBV13 TGTGCCAGCAGCTTACAGACAGGGGATAATTCACCCCTCCACTTT CASSLQTGDNSPLHF
. TRBJ2-2 . TRBV5-1 TGCGCCAGCAGCTTGGGGCAGAACACCGGGGAGCTGTTTTTT CASSLGQNTGELFF
once TRBJ1-6 TRBD1 TRBV7-8 TGTGCCAGCAGCTTAGGGGACAGGTTCGGTGATTCACCCCTCCACTTT CASSLGDRFGDSPLHF
. TRBJ2-7 TRBD2 TRBV6-5 TGTGCCAGCAGTTACATTGCGGGGGATACCTACGAGCAGTACTTC CASSYIAGDTYEQYF
. TRBJ2-4 TRBD2 TRBV6-4 TGTGCCAGCAAACCGCAAGAGGTCACCGGGGGGGCAGCCAAAAACATTCAGTACTTC CASKPQEVTGGAAKNIQYF
. TRBJ2-7 . TRBV7-9 TGTGCCAGCAGCTTAGTAGTGTGGGGAGGACGTCGCTACGAGCAGTACTTC CASSLVVWGGRRYEQYF
. TRBJ2-1 TRBD1 TRBV9 TGTGCCAGCAGCACTACAGGGGGTAGTACGTTCTTC CASSTTGGSTFF
. TRBJ1-3 . TRBV4-1 TGCGCCAGCAGCCAAGTTGGGGGGTGGGGAAACACCATATATTTT CASSQVGGWGNTIYF
. TRBJ2-7 . TRBV6-1 TGTGCCAGCAGTGAAGCGCATGGGGCTGAGCAGTACTTC CASSEAHGAEQYF
. TRBJ2-7 . TRBV25-1 TGTGCCAGCAGTGAACGGGACTTATCCTCGAGCGAGCAGTACTTC CASSERDLSSSEQYF
. TRBJ2-1 TRBD2 TRBV5-4 TGTGCCAGCAGTCCTAGCGGGGGGCTTTACAATGAGCAGTTCTTC CASSPSGGLYNEQFF
. TRBJ2-7 TRBD1 TRBV6-5 TGTGCCAGCAAAGACAGGGGGCACTACGAGCAGTACTTC CASKDRGHYEQYF
. TRBJ2-7 . TRBV5-1 TGCGCCAGCAGCTTGTTTTCAGGGGAAACCTACGAGCAGTACTTC CASSLFSGETYEQYF
once TRBJ2-1 . TRBV21-1 TGTGCCAGCAGCAAATTGGGCCCTAGCGGGGTCAATGAGCAGTTCTTC CASSKLGPSGVNEQFF
. TRBJ2-7 . TRBV4-1 TGCGCCAGCAGCCAACTATCGGCGGGGAACCCCTACGAGCAGTACTTC CASSQLSAGNPYEQYF
. TRBJ2-3 . TRBV15 TGTGCCACCAGCCCAGTAGGGGTCTCCACAGATACGCAGTATTTT CATSPVGVSTDTQYF
. TRBJ2-3 TRBD2 TRBV5-1 TGCGCCAGCAGCGGGGGGGAGCCCACAGATACGCAGTATTTT CASSGGEPTDTQYF
. TRBJ2-7 TRBD1 TRBV6-1 TGTGCCAGCAGTGAAGGGGGGACAGGGGGGATCGGACAGTACTTC CASSEGGTGGIGQYF
. TRBJ2-2 . TRBV9 TGTGCCAGCAGCGTAGCTGGGAGCGGCCTGAGGACCGGGGAGCTGTTTTTT CASSVAGSGLRTGELFF
. TRBJ1-1 . TRBV27 TGTGCCAGCTCACAACAGGGCGGGACTGAAGCTTTCTTT CASSQQGGTEAFF
. TRBJ1-5 . TRBV2 TGTGCCAGCAGTGAAGAGGGGACCCAGCATTTT CASSEEGTQHF
. TRBJ2-7 TRBD2 TRBV5-1 TGCGCCAGCAGCTTGGATGGGACTAGCGGAATATACGAGCAGTACTTC CASSLDGTSGIYEQYF
few TRBJ1-1 . TRBV20-1 TGCAGTGTAGCGATGAACACTGAAGCTTTCTTT CSVAMNTEAFF
. TRBJ2-1 . TRBV7-3 TGTGCCAGCAGCTATGGACTCCTAAATGAGCAGTTCTTC CASSYGLLNEQFF
. TRBJ2-7 . TRBV10-2 TGCGCCAGCAGCGAAGCGAATTACGAGCAGTACTTC CASSEANYEQYF
. TRBJ2-7 . TRBV7-2 TGTGCCAGCAGCTCTACGGGAGAGTATACCTACGAGCAGTACTTC CASSSTGEYTYEQYF
. TRBJ1-6 TRBD1 TRBV5-1 TGCGCCAGCAGCCAGGGGACAGGGAATTCACCCCTCCACTTT CASSQGTGNSPLHF
. TRBJ1-2 . TRBV19 TGTGCCAGTAGTCCAGGGCCAGCTAACTATGGCTACACCTTC CASSPGPANYGYTF
. TRBJ2-1 TRBD2 TRBV10-3 TGTGCCATCAGTGAGGGGGCGGGAGTGAAGGGTGAGCAGTTCTTC CAISEGAGVKGEQFF